This T cell receptor beta chain was sequenced for a study of glioma-infiltrating T cells. Amplification of TCR alpha and beta CDR3 regions from RNA used iRepertoire nested multiplex PCR. TCRdb processed the multiplex PCR reads anew with MiXCR; each CDR3 protein has one entry. The table includes about 200,000 distinct CDR3 sequences, about 32% detected once. Trimming shortened V by 5 bases and J by 8 bases, and 10 bases separated the two germline ends. In germline, CDR1 is MNHNY, CDR2 SVGAGI (reference sequence). The CDR3 runs 12 residues. The rearrangement uses TRBV6-6 and TRBJ2-1, with D uncertain. Sequencing was done on a sample of glioma tissue, nonneoplastic brain tissue, or PBMCs (not recorded which). The receptor comes from a human donor with low-grade glioma or glioblastoma, undergoing nonglioma brain surgery, or in good health (not recorded which). DNA for the CDR3: TGTGCCAGCAGTGCACATAACTATGAGCAGTTCTTC. Translation gives CASSAHNYEQFF.